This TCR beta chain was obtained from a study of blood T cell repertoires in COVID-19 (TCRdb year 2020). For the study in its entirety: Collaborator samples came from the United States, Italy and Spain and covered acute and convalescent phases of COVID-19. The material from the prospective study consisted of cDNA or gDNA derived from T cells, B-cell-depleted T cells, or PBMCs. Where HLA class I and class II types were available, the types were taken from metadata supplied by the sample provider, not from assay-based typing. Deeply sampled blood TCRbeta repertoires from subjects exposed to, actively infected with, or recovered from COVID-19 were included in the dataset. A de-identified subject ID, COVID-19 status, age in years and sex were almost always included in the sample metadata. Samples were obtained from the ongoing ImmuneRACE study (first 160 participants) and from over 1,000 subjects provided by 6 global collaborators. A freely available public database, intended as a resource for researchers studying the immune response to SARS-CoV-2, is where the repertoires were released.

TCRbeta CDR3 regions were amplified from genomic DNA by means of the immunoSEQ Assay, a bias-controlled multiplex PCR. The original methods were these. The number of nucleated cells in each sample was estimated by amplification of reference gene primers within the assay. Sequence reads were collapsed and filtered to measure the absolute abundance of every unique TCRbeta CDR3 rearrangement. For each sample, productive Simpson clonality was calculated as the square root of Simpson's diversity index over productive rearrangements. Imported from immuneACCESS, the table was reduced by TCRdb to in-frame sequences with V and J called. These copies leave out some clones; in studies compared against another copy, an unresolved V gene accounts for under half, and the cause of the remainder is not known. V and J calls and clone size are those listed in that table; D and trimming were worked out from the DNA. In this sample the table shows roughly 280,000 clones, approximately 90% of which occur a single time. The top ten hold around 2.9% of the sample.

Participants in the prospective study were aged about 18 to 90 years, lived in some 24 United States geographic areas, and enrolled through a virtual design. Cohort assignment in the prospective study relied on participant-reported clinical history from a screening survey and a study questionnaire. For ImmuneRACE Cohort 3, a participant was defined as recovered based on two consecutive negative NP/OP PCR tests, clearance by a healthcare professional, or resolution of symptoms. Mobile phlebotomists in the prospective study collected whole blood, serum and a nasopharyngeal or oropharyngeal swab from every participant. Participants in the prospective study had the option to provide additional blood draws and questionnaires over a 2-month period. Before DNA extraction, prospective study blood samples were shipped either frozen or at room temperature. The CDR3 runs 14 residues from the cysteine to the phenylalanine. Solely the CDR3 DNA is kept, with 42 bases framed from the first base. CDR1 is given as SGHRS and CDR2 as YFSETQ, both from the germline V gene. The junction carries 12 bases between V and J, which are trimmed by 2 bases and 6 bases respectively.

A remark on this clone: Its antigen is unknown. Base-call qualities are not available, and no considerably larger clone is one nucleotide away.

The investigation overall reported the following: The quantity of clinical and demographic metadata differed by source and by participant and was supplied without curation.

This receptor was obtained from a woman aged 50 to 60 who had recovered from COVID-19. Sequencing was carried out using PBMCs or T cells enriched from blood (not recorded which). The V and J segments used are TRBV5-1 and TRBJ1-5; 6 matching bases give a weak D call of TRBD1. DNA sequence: TGCGCCAGCAGCTTACAGGGAGAGGGTCAGCCCCAGCATTTT. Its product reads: CASSLQGEGQPQHF.